This is a list of T cell receptor beta chains from one sample in a study of T-cell reconstitution after alpha-beta-depleted transplantation in children. TCRdb re-called the PCR reads with MiXCR, one entry per CDR3 protein. The table lists 250,000 to 350,000 distinct CDR3 sequences, over 8% of them singletons. This specimen was PBMCs from the stem cell graft donor, taken from the stem cell graft. The origin of the receptors is a human donor who donated a stem cell graft to a child with SCID. Each CDR3 is given with its conserved first and last residue. Fields, in order: V gene, J gene, D gene, clone size, CDR3 DNA, CDR3 protein. D genes are given only for firm matches. The size entry is marked missing in some rows and otherwise reads once, few, many or a size class.

v_call: TRBV2
j_call: TRBJ2-7
d_call: -
clone_size: -
cdr3_nt: TGTGCCAGCAGTGAAGCGGGACTGGGCTCCTACGAGCAGTACTTC
cdr3_aa: CASSEAGLGSYEQYF

v_call: TRBV5-1
j_call: TRBJ2-7
d_call: TRBD1
clone_size: many
cdr3_nt: TGCGCCAGCAGCGCCGCCGGGACAGGGATATACGAGCAGTACTTC
cdr3_aa: CASSAAGTGIYEQYF

v_call: TRBV2
j_call: TRBJ1-5
d_call: -
clone_size: -
cdr3_nt: TGTGCCAGCAGAGACCAGGGTGGTAATCAGCCCCAGCATTTT
cdr3_aa: CASRDQGGNQPQHF

v_call: TRBV29-1
j_call: TRBJ1-3
d_call: -
clone_size: -
cdr3_nt: TGCAGCGTCGCAGGGACATCAGACGATTCTAGCTCTGGAAACACCATATATTTT
cdr3_aa: CSVAGTSDDSSSGNTIYF

v_call: TRBV7-9
j_call: TRBJ1-4
d_call: -
clone_size: -
cdr3_nt: TGTGCCCCCGAGCCTCTTAATGAAAAACTGTTTTTT
cdr3_aa: CAPEPLNEKLFF

v_call: TRBV25-1
j_call: TRBJ1-2
d_call: -
clone_size: -
cdr3_nt: TGTGCCAGCAGTACTGGGGTAGTTTATGGCTACACCTTC
cdr3_aa: CASSTGVVYGYTF

v_call: TRBV12-3/TRBV12-4
j_call: TRBJ2-2
d_call: -
clone_size: few
cdr3_nt: TGTGCCAGCAGCCACTTGGGTATCGGACACACCGGGGAGCTGTTTTTT
cdr3_aa: CASSHLGIGHTGELFF

v_call: TRBV5-1
j_call: TRBJ1-1
d_call: -
clone_size: -
cdr3_nt: TGCGCCAGCAGCCCCCCCTACGAACAGAGACCTTTCTTT
cdr3_aa: CASSPPYEQRPFF

v_call: TRBV2
j_call: TRBJ1-5
d_call: -
clone_size: few
cdr3_nt: TGTGCCAGCAGAGGGTGGAACGTCAATCAGCCCCAGCATTTT
cdr3_aa: CASRGWNVNQPQHF

v_call: TRBV12-3/TRBV12-4
j_call: TRBJ2-7
d_call: -
clone_size: -
cdr3_nt: TGTGCCAGCAGTTTAGGTGGGCTCGTCAGTGGGGCCTACGAGCAGTACTTC
cdr3_aa: CASSLGGLVSGAYEQYF

v_call: TRBV6-5
j_call: TRBJ1-6
d_call: -
clone_size: -
cdr3_nt: TGTGCCAGCAGTTATTTTGGGATCTCCTATAATTCACCCCTCCACTTT
cdr3_aa: CASSYFGISYNSPLHF

v_call: TRBV5-1
j_call: TRBJ2-1
d_call: TRBD1
clone_size: few
cdr3_nt: TGCGCCAGCAGCTTGAGTAGGGGGCTTCGCTCCTACAATGAGCAGTTCTTC
cdr3_aa: CASSLSRGLRSYNEQFF

v_call: TRBV7-9
j_call: TRBJ2-7
d_call: -
clone_size: -
cdr3_nt: TGTGCCAGCAGTTCCGGGACACTTACCTACGAGCAGTACTTC
cdr3_aa: CASSSGTLTYEQYF

v_call: TRBV20-1
j_call: TRBJ2-3
d_call: -
clone_size: many
cdr3_nt: TGCAGTGCTAGATTGATTGGGGGCGGGGATACGCAGTATTTT
cdr3_aa: CSARLIGGGDTQYF

v_call: TRBV12-3/TRBV12-4
j_call: TRBJ2-1
d_call: -
clone_size: many
cdr3_nt: TGTGCCAGCAGTTTAGGTGGGAATGAGCAGTTCTTC
cdr3_aa: CASSLGGNEQFF

v_call: TRBV6-5
j_call: TRBJ2-7
d_call: -
clone_size: once
cdr3_nt: TGTGCCAGCAGTTACGGGGGTGGTTCCTACGAGCAGTACTTC
cdr3_aa: CASSYGGGSYEQYF

v_call: TRBV5-1
j_call: TRBJ2-1
d_call: TRBD2
clone_size: few
cdr3_nt: TGCGCCAGCAGCTCAAGCGGGGCCACCTACAATGAGCAGTTCTTC
cdr3_aa: CASSSSGATYNEQFF

v_call: TRBV3-1
j_call: TRBJ1-2
d_call: -
clone_size: few
cdr3_nt: TGTGCCAGCAGCCAAGACGGACGCCCCGACTATGGCTACACCTTC
cdr3_aa: CASSQDGRPDYGYTF

v_call: TRBV5-1
j_call: TRBJ2-3
d_call: TRBD2
clone_size: -
cdr3_nt: TGCGCCAGCAGCTTGGCCTTCAGGACTAGCGGGGGACCCACAGATACGCAGTATTTT
cdr3_aa: CASSLAFRTSGGPTDTQYF

v_call: TRBV5-5
j_call: TRBJ2-7
d_call: TRBD1
clone_size: many
cdr3_nt: TGTGCCAGCAGCTTCCTGGACAGGGGATACTACGAGCAGTACTTC
cdr3_aa: CASSFLDRGYYEQYF

v_call: TRBV6-5
j_call: TRBJ2-1
d_call: -
clone_size: few
cdr3_nt: TGTGCCAGCAGTTCCCTGGGCAGACTATACAATGAGCAGTTCTTC
cdr3_aa: CASSSLGRLYNEQFF

v_call: TRBV10-3
j_call: TRBJ1-1
d_call: -
clone_size: -
cdr3_nt: TGTGCCATCCGAGTCAGTGGGCGAGACACTGAAGCTTTCTTT
cdr3_aa: CAIRVSGRDTEAFF

v_call: TRBV11-3
j_call: TRBJ2-5
d_call: TRBD2
clone_size: many
cdr3_nt: TGTGCCAGCAGCTTAGGTTTACTAGCGGGGGGGACAAACCAAGAGACCCAGTACTTC
cdr3_aa: CASSLGLLAGGTNQETQYF

v_call: TRBV12-3/TRBV12-4
j_call: TRBJ2-5
d_call: -
clone_size: few
cdr3_nt: TGTGCCAGCAGTTTAACTGTAACAGGGAAAGAGACCCAGTACTTC
cdr3_aa: CASSLTVTGKETQYF

v_call: TRBV15
j_call: TRBJ2-1
d_call: TRBD1
clone_size: -
cdr3_nt: TGTGCCACCAGCAGAGATTCCGCGACAGGGGGGATAGATGAGCAGTTCTTC
cdr3_aa: CATSRDSATGGIDEQFF

v_call: TRBV7-6
j_call: TRBJ2-7
d_call: -
clone_size: few
cdr3_nt: TGTGCCAGCAGCTTGACTCAGGGAGGAACCTACGAGCAGTACTTC
cdr3_aa: CASSLTQGGTYEQYF

v_call: TRBV15
j_call: TRBJ1-1
d_call: -
clone_size: once
cdr3_nt: TGTGCCACCAGCAGAGATATTGGGGGGCAAGGCACTGAAGCTTTCTTT
cdr3_aa: CATSRDIGGQGTEAFF

v_call: TRBV18
j_call: TRBJ2-3
d_call: -
clone_size: -
cdr3_nt: TGTGCCAGCTCACCGGTCGGACAGCCCACAGATACGCAGTATTTT
cdr3_aa: CASSPVGQPTDTQYF

v_call: TRBV5-1
j_call: TRBJ2-2
d_call: -
clone_size: few
cdr3_nt: TGCGCCAGCAGCTTGGTGCTCACCGGGGAGCTGTTTTTT
cdr3_aa: CASSLVLTGELFF

v_call: TRBV20-1
j_call: TRBJ2-7
d_call: -
clone_size: -
cdr3_nt: TGCAGTGCTAGAGATCTTGAGGACGGTAGCTCCTACGAGCAGTACTTC
cdr3_aa: CSARDLEDGSSYEQYF

v_call: TRBV5-1
j_call: TRBJ2-3
d_call: -
clone_size: few
cdr3_nt: TGCGCCAGCAGCGCCGGTGGGGGGCGCGTGAATACGCAGTATTTT
cdr3_aa: CASSAGGGRVNTQYF

v_call: TRBV5-1
j_call: TRBJ2-2
d_call: -
clone_size: few
cdr3_nt: TGCGCCAGCAGCTTGGATCTGAGAAACACCGGGGAGCTGTTTTTT
cdr3_aa: CASSLDLRNTGELFF

v_call: TRBV20-1
j_call: TRBJ1-1
d_call: -
clone_size: many
cdr3_nt: TGCAGTGCTAGAGATCCGAGGAACACTGAAGCTTTCTTT
cdr3_aa: CSARDPRNTEAFF

v_call: TRBV12-3/TRBV12-4
j_call: TRBJ2-3
d_call: TRBD1
clone_size: many
cdr3_nt: TGTGCCAGCAGTCGGACAGGGGGAGGATCAGATACGCAGTATTTT
cdr3_aa: CASSRTGGGSDTQYF

v_call: TRBV7-2
j_call: TRBJ2-2
d_call: -
clone_size: few
cdr3_nt: TGTGCCAGCAGCTTAGCCAGGGTGAACACCGGGGAGCTGTTTTTT
cdr3_aa: CASSLARVNTGELFF

v_call: TRBV5-1
j_call: TRBJ2-5
d_call: -
clone_size: few
cdr3_nt: TGCGCCAGCAGCGGCGGGACACACCAAGAGACCCAGTACTTC
cdr3_aa: CASSGGTHQETQYF

v_call: TRBV14
j_call: TRBJ2-3
d_call: -
clone_size: many
cdr3_nt: TGTGCCAGCAGCCACCCTCCTGGGCCTAGCACAGATACGCAGTATTTT
cdr3_aa: CASSHPPGPSTDTQYF

v_call: TRBV11-2
j_call: TRBJ2-2
d_call: -
clone_size: -
cdr3_nt: TGTGCCAGCAGCTTAGAGGCAGGCGGTCTGAACACCGGGGAGCTGTTTTTT
cdr3_aa: CASSLEAGGLNTGELFF

v_call: TRBV10-3
j_call: TRBJ2-5
d_call: TRBD2
clone_size: few
cdr3_nt: TGTGCCATCAGTGGGACTAGCGGGGGGTATGAGACCCAGTACTTC
cdr3_aa: CAISGTSGGYETQYF

v_call: TRBV12-3/TRBV12-4
j_call: TRBJ1-5
d_call: TRBD1
clone_size: -
cdr3_nt: TGTGCCAGCACCTTGGGGACAGGGGTTCAGCCCCAGCATTTT
cdr3_aa: CASTLGTGVQPQHF

v_call: TRBV21-1
j_call: TRBJ2-3
d_call: -
clone_size: few
cdr3_nt: TGTGCCAGCACGAGAGATACGCAGTATTTT
cdr3_aa: CASTRDTQYF

v_call: TRBV7-8
j_call: TRBJ2-1
d_call: -
clone_size: few
cdr3_nt: TGTGCCAGCAGCTCGGACTGGTCCATGAATGAGCAGTTCTTC
cdr3_aa: CASSSDWSMNEQFF

v_call: TRBV20-1
j_call: TRBJ2-3
d_call: TRBD2
clone_size: few
cdr3_nt: TGCAGTGCCCGGGGGGGTCCCTCAAACACAGATACGCAGTATTTT
cdr3_aa: CSARGGPSNTDTQYF

v_call: TRBV5-1
j_call: TRBJ2-7
d_call: TRBD1
clone_size: few
cdr3_nt: TGCGCCAGCAGCTTGGTATCAGGGACAGGGTTGGACGAGCAGTACTTC
cdr3_aa: CASSLVSGTGLDEQYF

v_call: TRBV10-3
j_call: TRBJ2-1
d_call: -
clone_size: many
cdr3_nt: TGTGCCATCAGTGCCCAGGGTCGAGAGAGCAATGAGCAGTTCTTC
cdr3_aa: CAISAQGRESNEQFF

v_call: TRBV20-1
j_call: TRBJ1-4
d_call: -
clone_size: -
cdr3_nt: TGCAGTGCTAGACTTAACCTCCGGGATGAACTGTTTTTT
cdr3_aa: CSARLNLRDELFF

v_call: TRBV10-3
j_call: TRBJ2-5
d_call: -
clone_size: few
cdr3_nt: TGTGCCACTATGGGGGAGACCCAGTACTTC
cdr3_aa: CATMGETQYF

v_call: TRBV2
j_call: TRBJ2-1
d_call: -
clone_size: few
cdr3_nt: TGTGCCAGCAGCGCAGATTCCGAGCAGTTCTTC
cdr3_aa: CASSADSEQFF

v_call: TRBV3-1
j_call: TRBJ2-2
d_call: -
clone_size: many
cdr3_nt: TGTGCCAGCAGCCAAGAGGGTACTCTGAACACCGGGGAGCTGTTTTTT
cdr3_aa: CASSQEGTLNTGELFF

v_call: TRBV6-5
j_call: TRBJ2-7
d_call: -
clone_size: -
cdr3_nt: TGTGCCAGCAGTTACTCGGCAGGGCCGAAGGAGCAGTACTTC
cdr3_aa: CASSYSAGPKEQYF

v_call: TRBV9
j_call: TRBJ2-5
d_call: TRBD1
clone_size: -
cdr3_nt: TGTGCCAGCAGCTTAAGGGACAGGGGGTTCGAGACCCAGTACTTC
cdr3_aa: CASSLRDRGFETQYF

v_call: TRBV6-5
j_call: TRBJ2-7
d_call: -
clone_size: few
cdr3_nt: TGTGCCAGCAGTTACAGGACAGTCTCCTACGAGCAGTACTTC
cdr3_aa: CASSYRTVSYEQYF

v_call: TRBV9
j_call: TRBJ2-7
d_call: TRBD1
clone_size: -
cdr3_nt: TGTGCCAGCAGCGTGACAGGGGGCACGTCCTACGAGCAGTACTTC
cdr3_aa: CASSVTGGTSYEQYF